The rows below give T cell receptor beta chains drawn from one sample of a study of T cells in Graves' hyperthyroidism and ophthalmopathy. A single record per CDR3 protein comes from TCRdb applying MiXCR to the multiplex PCR reads. Among 300,000 to 350,000 distinct CDR3 sequences listed, around a sixth were seen once. Sequenced input: blood. The source of these receptors is a woman in her forties or fifties with Graves' hyperthyroidism. The CDR3 runs from the conserved cysteine through the conserved F or W. Each record gives: V gene, J gene, clone size, CDR3 protein. Clone sizes are given selectively: once, few, many, or a class where the clone is expanded.

v_gene: TRBV27; j_gene: TRBJ1-2; abundance: -; CDR3aa: CASSLTRVNGYTF
v_gene: TRBV7-2; j_gene: TRBJ2-7; abundance: -; CDR3aa: CASSYRGGGPYEQYF
v_gene: TRBV29-1; j_gene: TRBJ2-2; abundance: few; CDR3aa: CSVEPGGYTGELFF
v_gene: TRBV27; j_gene: TRBJ2-7; abundance: many; CDR3aa: CASSLSRGNEQYF
v_gene: TRBV20-1; j_gene: TRBJ1-1; abundance: -; CDR3aa: CSARMGNTEAFF
v_gene: TRBV5-1; j_gene: TRBJ1-4; abundance: -; CDR3aa: CASSLGSMGEKLFF
v_gene: TRBV20-1; j_gene: TRBJ2-5; abundance: -; CDR3aa: CSATGGAETQYF
v_gene: TRBV28; j_gene: TRBJ2-7; abundance: many; CDR3aa: CASSTGLPSYEQYF
v_gene: TRBV5-1; j_gene: TRBJ2-3; abundance: many; CDR3aa: CASSGEGLAGRDTQYF
v_gene: TRBV6-1; j_gene: TRBJ1-1; abundance: -; CDR3aa: CASSFLPGLRSAEAFF
v_gene: TRBV2; j_gene: TRBJ2-2; abundance: many; CDR3aa: CASRPVAGGSGELFF